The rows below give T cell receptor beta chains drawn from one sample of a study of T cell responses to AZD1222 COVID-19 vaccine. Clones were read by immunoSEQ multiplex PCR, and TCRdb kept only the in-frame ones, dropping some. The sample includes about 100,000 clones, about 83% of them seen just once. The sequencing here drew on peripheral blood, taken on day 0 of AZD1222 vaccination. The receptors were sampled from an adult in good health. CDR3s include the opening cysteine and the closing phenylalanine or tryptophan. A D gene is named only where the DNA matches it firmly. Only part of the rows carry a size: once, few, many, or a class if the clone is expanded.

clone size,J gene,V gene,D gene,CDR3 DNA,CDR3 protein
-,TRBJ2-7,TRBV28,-,TGTGCCAGCAGTTTTTCGAGCGAGCAGTACTTC,CASSFSSEQYF
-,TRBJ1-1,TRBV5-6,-,TGTGCCAGCTTCATTGGGGGGGGCACTGAAGCTTTCTTT,CASFIGGGTEAFF
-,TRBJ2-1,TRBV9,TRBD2,TGTGCCAGCAGCGTAGCTTATCGGGGAGGGGAGCAGTTCTTC,CASSVAYRGGEQFF
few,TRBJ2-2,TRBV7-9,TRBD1,TGTGCCAGCAGCTTAAGACAGGGGAACACCGGGGAGCTGTTTTTT,CASSLRQGNTGELFF
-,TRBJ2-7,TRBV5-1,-,TGCGCCAGCAGCTTGGTGGCAGGTACAGCGTACGAGCAGTACTTC,CASSLVAGTAYEQYF
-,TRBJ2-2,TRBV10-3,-,TGTGCCATCAGGGGGCAGGGAATTTCCGGGGAGCTGTTTTTT,CAIRGQGISGELFF
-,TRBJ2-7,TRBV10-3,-,TGTGCCATCAGTGTTCGACCGGGTCGGGAGACTTACGAGCAGTACTTC,CAISVRPGRETYEQYF
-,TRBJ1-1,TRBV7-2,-,TGTGCCAGCAGCTTAGCGGGAGGACGATTTGGTACTGAAGCTTTCTTT,CASSLAGGRFGTEAFF
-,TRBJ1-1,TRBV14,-,TGTGCCAGCAGCCAATTAGGTCGGACTGAAGCTTTCTTT,CASSQLGRTEAFF
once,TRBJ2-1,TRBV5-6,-,TGTGCCAGCAGCTTGGGTCTCTCCGGGGTCACGGGTGAGCAGTTCTTC,CASSLGLSGVTGEQFF
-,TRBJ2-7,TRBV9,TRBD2,TGTGCCAGCAGTCTTGCGGGAGGGACCGAGCAGTACTTC,CASSLAGGTEQYF
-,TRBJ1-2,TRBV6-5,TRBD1,TGTGCCAGCAGTATCCGCAGGGGGGTCAACTATGGCTACACCTTC,CASSIRRGVNYGYTF
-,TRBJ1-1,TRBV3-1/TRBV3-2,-,TGTGCCAGCAGCTCCCTGGTGGGGGTACCTTTCTTT,CASSSLVGVPFF
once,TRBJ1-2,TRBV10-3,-,TGTGCCATCAGTGAGTTGGCAGCTAACTATGGCTACACCTTC,CAISELAANYGYTF
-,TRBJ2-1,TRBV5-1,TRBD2,TGCGCCAGCAGCTTGGATGGACTAGCGGAGTACAATGAGCAGTTCTTC,CASSLDGLAEYNEQFF
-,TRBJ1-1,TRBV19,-,TGTGCCAGTACGGGAGCAGGTTGGAACACTGAAGCTTTCTTT,CASTGAGWNTEAFF
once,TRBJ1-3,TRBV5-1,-,TGCGCCAGCAGCTTCACGAGCGGCTCTGGAAACACCATATATTTT,CASSFTSGSGNTIYF
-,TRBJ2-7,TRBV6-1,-,TGTGCCAGCAGTGAAAGTGGCAGAGCCTACGAGCAGTACTTC,CASSESGRAYEQYF
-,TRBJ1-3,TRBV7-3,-,TGTGCCAGCAGCATCGAGACCTCTGGAAACACCATATATTTT,CASSIETSGNTIYF
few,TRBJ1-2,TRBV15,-,TGTGCCACCAGCAGGGCCGGCGACTACACCTTC,CATSRAGDYTF
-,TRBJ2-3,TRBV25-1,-,TGTGCCAGCAGTGCTACGACGCAGGGGCGCACAGATACGCAGTATTTT,CASSATTQGRTDTQYF
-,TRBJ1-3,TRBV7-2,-,TGTGCCAGCAGTTCGAGTGACTCTGGAAACACCATATATTTT,CASSSSDSGNTIYF
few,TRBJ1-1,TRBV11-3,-,TGTGCCAGCAGCTTATCGGTGAACACTGAAGCTTTCTTT,CASSLSVNTEAFF
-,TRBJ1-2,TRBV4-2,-,TGTGCCAGCAGCCAAGCTCCAGGGCTTAACTATGGCTACACCTTC,CASSQAPGLNYGYTF
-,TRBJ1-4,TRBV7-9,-,TGTGCCAGCAGCTTAGGGGGTTTCGATGAAAAACTGTTTTTT,CASSLGGFDEKLFF
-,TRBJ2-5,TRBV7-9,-,TGTGCCAGCAGCGAAACAGTCTTGGAGACCCAGTACTTC,CASSETVLETQYF
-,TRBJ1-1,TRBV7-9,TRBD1,TGTGCCAGCAGCTTAAGGGGGCTAAACACTGAAGCTTTCTTT,CASSLRGLNTEAFF
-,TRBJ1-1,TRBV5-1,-,TGCGCCAGCAGTCTCACTTACATGAACACTGAAGCTTTCTTT,CASSLTYMNTEAFF
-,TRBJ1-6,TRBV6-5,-,TGTGCCAGCAGCGCTCTTGCAGGTCGGAGTTCACCCCTCCACTTT,CASSALAGRSSPLHF
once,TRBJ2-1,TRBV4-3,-,TGCGCCAGCAGCCAAGACCCCTCCGCTAGCGATGAGCAGTTCTTC,CASSQDPSASDEQFF
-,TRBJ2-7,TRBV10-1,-,TGCGCCAGCAGTGCCTCCGGGGTCGAGCAGTACTTC,CASSASGVEQYF
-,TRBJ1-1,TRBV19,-,TGTGCCAGTAGAAGGTTTAACACTGAAGCTTTCTTT,CASRRFNTEAFF
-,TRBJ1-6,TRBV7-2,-,TGTGCCAGCAGCTTAGACAATTCACCCCTCCACTTT,CASSLDNSPLHF
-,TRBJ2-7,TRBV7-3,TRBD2,TGTGCCAGCAGCAGAACTAGCGGACCAGAAAGCGAGCAGTACTTC,CASSRTSGPESEQYF
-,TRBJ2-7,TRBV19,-,TGTGCCAGTACAGACGGAGGGCAGGGGAAAAACGAGCAGTACTTC,CASTDGGQGKNEQYF
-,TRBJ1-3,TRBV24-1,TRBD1,TGTGCCACCAGCCTAACGACAGGGTGGGGAAACACCATATATTTT,CATSLTTGWGNTIYF
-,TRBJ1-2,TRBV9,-,TGTGCCAGCAGCGTGGGGCAGGGGAACTATGGCTACACCTTC,CASSVGQGNYGYTF
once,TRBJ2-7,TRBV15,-,TGTGCCACCAGCAGAGAGGGGGGCGGTTCCTACGAGCAGTACTTC,CATSREGGGSYEQYF
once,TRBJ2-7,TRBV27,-,TGTGCCAGCAGTTTCGGTCAGGGAACCTCGATCACCTACGAGCAGTACTTC,CASSFGQGTSITYEQYF
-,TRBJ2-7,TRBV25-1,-,TGTGCCAGCAGTCCCAGGGCAACCTACGAGCAGTACTTC,CASSPRATYEQYF
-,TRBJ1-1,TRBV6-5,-,TGTGCCAGCACCTTTAGTGGCCCCACGGCTGAAGCTTTCTTT,CASTFSGPTAEAFF
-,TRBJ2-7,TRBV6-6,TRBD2,TGTGCCAGCAGTCTGACTAGCGGGGCTACCTACGAGCAGTACTTC,CASSLTSGATYEQYF
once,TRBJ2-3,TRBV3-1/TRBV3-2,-,TGTGCCAGCAGCTCCGGGGATGGCACAGATACGCAGTATTTT,CASSSGDGTDTQYF
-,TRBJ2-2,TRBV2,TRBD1,TGTGCCAGCAGTTACCCAAGGACAGGCGCGAACACCGGGGAGCTGTTTTTT,CASSYPRTGANTGELFF
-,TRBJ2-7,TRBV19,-,TGTGCCAGGACCCTGAGGTCGTACTTC,CARTLRSYF
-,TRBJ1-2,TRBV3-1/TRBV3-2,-,TGTGCCAGCAGCCAAGATTTTCAGGGACCTGGCTACACCTTC,CASSQDFQGPGYTF
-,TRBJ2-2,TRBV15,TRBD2,TGTGCCACCAGCAGAGTCGCTAGCGGTAACACCGGGGAGCTGTTTTTT,CATSRVASGNTGELFF
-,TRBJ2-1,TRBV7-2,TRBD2,TGTGCCAGCAGCTTAGGTTTGCGGGGGGGCCGGGATGAGCAGTTCTTC,CASSLGLRGGRDEQFF
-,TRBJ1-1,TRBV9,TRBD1,TGTGCCAGCAGCGTCCACAGGGGATCCACTGAAGCTTTCTTT,CASSVHRGSTEAFF
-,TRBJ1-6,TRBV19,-,TGTGCCAGTAGTACGACAGGAAATCCCTATAATTCACCCCTCCACTTT,CASSTTGNPYNSPLHF
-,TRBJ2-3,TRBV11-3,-,TGTGCCAGCAGCCGAGATGTATTGAATACGCAGTATTTT,CASSRDVLNTQYF
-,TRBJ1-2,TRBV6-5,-,TGTGCCAGCAGTAAAAGGACAGATTCATATGGCTACACCTTC,CASSKRTDSYGYTF
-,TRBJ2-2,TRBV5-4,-,TGTGCCAGCAGCTCAGGCGGCGCAAGCACCGGGGAGCTGTTTTTT,CASSSGGASTGELFF